This T cell receptor (beta chain) came from a study of Ad26.COV2.S vaccination and SARS-CoV-2 variants. As for the study in general: Intramuscular Ad26.COV2.S doses were given once or twice, 56 days apart.

There are a few counts of this clone. Its target is unknown. The data were produced by immunoSEQ multiplex PCR, yet TCRdb's version contains in-frame clones alone and is incomplete. The sample has a few hundred thousand clones; about nine tenths are singletons. The study, taken as a whole, reports: The TCR breadth and depth analyses may have understated or missed part of the total T cell responses.

This sample's treatment: around 19 received Ad26.COV2.S at low or high dose, single or two shots; 5 received placebo; per-sample allocation not given. Vaccine and placebo recipients were sampled on day 63 after the first injection. An Ad26 vector that expressed Wuhan-strain SARS-CoV-2 spike constituted the vaccine. This CDR3 contains 15 residues. V lost 1 base to trimming and J lost 5 bases; unmatched junction nucleotides: 9. Germline V gives CDR1 GTSNPN, CDR2 SVGIG (reference sequence). This sequence originates from a person between 18 and 60 years old who received the Ad26.COV2.S COVID-19 vaccine or a placebo. The sequencing used peripheral blood, collected in a trial of Ad26.COV2.S vaccine versus placebo. The chain carries TRBV30 and TRBJ2-7; 9 nucleotides line up with TRBD1. The CDR3, as DNA: TGTGCCTGGAGTGGACTGGGCGGACAGGGGCACGAGCAGTACTTC. Translating it yields CAWSGLGGQGHEQYF.